The 22 T cell receptor beta chains below come from one sample, sequenced in a study of response to subunit inactivated influenza vaccine. One entry per CDR3 protein, called by TCRdb with MiXCR from the RT-PCR reads. Here the sample spans some 300,000 distinct CDR3 sequences, approximately 20% being singletons. Sequences were derived from PBMCs from blood, sampled approximately 20 months after vaccination. The receptors were gathered from a man between 50 and 69 years old who received an inactivated influenza vaccine.

The chain recombines TRBV29-1 with TRBJ2-1; D is possibly TRBD2 (6 bases). The germline CDR1 and CDR2 sequences are SQVTM and ANQGSEA. The V end was cut by 1 base, the J end by 4 bases, with 8 bases between. The CDR3 runs 13 residues. The CDR3 here is CSVEVAGYNEQFF. CDR3 DNA: TGCAGCGTTGAAGTGGCGGGATACAATGAGCAGTTCTTC.

The table lists this clonotype with a few counts. This chain uses TRBV7-8 with TRBJ2-1; D uncertain. The CDR3 contains 17 residues. Germline CDR1 reads SGHVS; CDR2 reads FQNEAQ. The ends were cut back, 2 bases at V and 2 bases at J, with 16 bases in the middle. The CDR3 DNA follows: TGTGCCAGCAGCTTAAGCTTCCGAAAAGTCACCTACAATGAGCAGTTCTTC. This gives the protein CASSLSFRKVTYNEQFF.

This clonotype came up many times. This chain joins TRBV10-3 and TRBJ1-1; possibly TRBD1 for D (5 bases). The CDR3 extends over 13 amino acids. Germline V gene lookup returns CDR1 ENHRY and CDR2 SYGVKD. Trimming pared 0 bases from V and 3 bases from J, leaving 5 bases between. CDR3 bases: TGTGCCATCAGTGAGTCGGGGGACACTGAAGCTTTCTTT. It codes for CAISESGDTEAFF.

This clonotype was recorded many times. The V call is TRBV7-2, the J call TRBJ1-1, with D maybe TRBD1 (5 bases). Trimming shortened V by 2 bases and J by 5 bases, and 12 bases separated the two germline ends. The CDR3 sequence is 14 residues long. The germline CDR1 and CDR2 sequences are SGHTA and FQGNSA. CDR3 residues: CASSLLAGWTEAFF. The DNA for the CDR3 is TGTGCCAGCAGCTTACTGGCAGGGTGGACTGAAGCTTTCTTT.

V and J are TRBV18 and TRBJ1-6; D is perhaps TRBD1 (5 bases). Germline-derived CDR1 and CDR2 are KGHSH and LQKENI. The CDR3 contains 13 residues. Deletions cut 2 bases from V and 8 bases from J, with 7 bases between. CDR3 in amino acids: CASSPGGDSPLHF. Written as DNA, the CDR3 is TGTGCCAGCTCACCAGGGGGGGATTCACCCCTCCACTTT. The full variable domain, completed using reference TRBV18 and TRBJ1-6, is NAGVMQNPRHLVRRRGQEARLRCSPMKGHSHVYWYRQLPEEGLKFMVYLQKENIIDESGMPKERFSAEFPKEGPSILRIQQVVRGDSAAYFCASSPGGDSPLHFGNGTRLTVT.

This clonotype occurred a few times. The chain employs TRBV10-2 and TRBJ1-4; 7 bases agree with TRBD1. The CDR3 totals 15 residues. CDR1 is WSHSY and CDR2 is SAAADI in the germline V gene. V was clipped by 2 bases and J by 8 bases; unmatched bases: 8. The CDR3 spells CASSEPYRGREKLFF. In DNA form, the CDR3 reads TGCGCCAGCAGTGAGCCCTACAGGGGACGGGAAAAACTGTTTTTT.

V gene TRBV28 combines with J gene TRBJ1-1; D is perhaps TRBD1 (6 bases). From germline, CDR1 is MDHEN and CDR2 SYDVKM. With 7 bases removed from V and 7 bases from J, the gap between germline ends came to 13 bases. The CDR3 is 12 residues long. CDR3 nucleotides: TGTGCCAGCACCCCTAGGGGGGTTGAAGCTTTCTTT. Amino acid sequence: CASTPRGVEAFF.

The rearrangement uses TRBV11-2 and TRBJ2-7; D remains unclear. CDR3 length equals 13 residues. In germline, CDR1 is SGHAT, CDR2 FQNNGV. V lost 2 bases and J lost 2, with 7 bases in between. CDR3 loop: CASSLLPPYEQYF. The CDR3 DNA reads TGTGCCAGCAGCTTACTCCCCCCCTACGAGCAGTACTTC.

This clonotype appeared a few times. V and J are TRBV28 and TRBJ2-7; D perhaps matches TRBD2 (5 bases). CDR1 is MDHEN and CDR2 is SYDVKM in the germline V gene. Deletions cut 5 bases from V and 5 bases from J, with 10 bases between. The CDR3 extends over 12 amino acids. The CDR3 protein is CASSRRRDEQYF. CDR3 nucleotides: TGTGCCAGCAGTCGAAGGCGGGACGAGCAGTACTTC.

This clonotype turned up a few times. The V and J genes are TRBV18 and TRBJ2-1, with a possible D match to TRBD1 (6 bases). This CDR3 spans 13 amino acids. The germline V and J ends were trimmed by 3 bases and 7 bases, with 10 bases remaining between them. CDR1 is KGHSH and CDR2 is LQKENI in the germline V gene. CDR3 DNA sequence: TGTGCCAGCTCACCGCCACAGGGTAATGAGCAGTTCTTC. It translates to CASSPPQGNEQFF.

In its sample, this clonotype was seen a few times. The V gene is TRBV19, the J gene TRBJ1-6, with TRBD1 matching over 9 bases. The germline gives CDR1 LNHDA, CDR2 SQIVND (reference sequence). V shed 6 bases, J shed 7 bases, and the junction held 7 bases outside the gene matches. CDR3 length: 15 residues. CDR3 in amino acids: CASSHGQGINSPLHF. CDR3 sequence (DNA): TGTGCCAGTAGCCATGGACAGGGGATAAATTCACCCCTCCACTTT.

This chain connects TRBV7-8 to TRBJ2-3, with a weak D call TRBD2 (5 bases). CDR1 SGHVS and CDR2 FQNEAQ come from the germline V gene. Trimming removed 4 bases from V and 4 bases from J, with 15 bases in between. The length of the CDR3 is 15 residues. CDR3 region: CASSSKAGIPDTQYF. The CDR3 DNA reads TGTGCCAGCAGCTCCAAGGCGGGTATACCAGATACGCAGTATTTT.

The chain carries TRBV27 and TRBJ1-5; D is ambiguous. Germline CDR1 is MNHEY and CDR2 is SMNVEV (reference sequence). The CDR3 spans 15 residues. The V end was cut by 2 bases, the J end by 0 bases, with 8 bases between. CDR3 nucleotides: TGTGCCAGCAGTTTACGATTTTATAGCAATCAGCCCCAGCATTTT. Protein: CASSLRFYSNQPQHF.

This sequence joins TRBV29-1 and TRBJ2-7, with unresolved D. The CDR3 is made up of 11 amino acids. Trimming shortened V by 4 bases and J by 2 bases, and 6 bases separated the two germline ends. CDR1 is SQVTM and CDR2 is ANQGSEA in the germline V gene. The CDR3 coding sequence is TGCAGCGTTGGGACCCCCTACGAGCAGTACTTC. This translates into CSVGTPYEQYF.

The rearrangement uses TRBV7-9 and TRBJ1-4; D may be TRBD1 (5 bases). Germline V gives CDR1 SEHNR, CDR2 FQNEAQ (reference sequence). The V gene lost 5 bases and the J gene lost 2 bases, with 15 bases spanning the gap. The CDR3 length is 16 residues. The CDR3, as DNA: TGTGCCAGCAGCCCCGCCCTTGGGGGGACTAATGAAAAACTGTTTTTT. Its protein is CASSPALGGTNEKLFF.

This clonotype was detected only a few times. This chain uses TRBV20-1 with TRBJ1-2; 9 bases are a match to TRBD1. Germline-derived CDR1 and CDR2 are DFQATT and SNEGSKA (reference sequence). This CDR3 region has 14 residues. The V and J ends lost 6 bases and 4 bases, in that order; junction bases with no gene match: 9. CDR3 sequence reads: CSAGTGGGFYGYTF. As DNA, the CDR3 is TGCAGTGCGGGTACAGGGGGCGGCTTCTATGGCTACACCTTC.

The rearrangement joins TRBV11-2 to TRBJ2-5; TRBD2 matches 7 bases. From germline, CDR1 is SGHAT and CDR2 FQNNGV. Germline trimming cut 1 base from V and 5 bases from J; bases unmatched to any gene: 4. This CDR3 contains 14 residues. The CDR3 sequence: CASSLVVSGETQYF. The CDR3 DNA reads TGTGCCAGCAGCTTAGTGGTTAGCGGGGAGACCCAGTACTTC.

The chain uses TRBV20-1 and TRBJ1-5; TRBD1 is a possible D gene (6 bases). Looked up from germline, CDR1 is DFQATT and CDR2 is SNEGSKA (reference sequence). The CDR3 loop spans 16 amino acids. Trimming took 5 bases from V and 2 from J, leaving 19 bases between them. The CDR3 nucleotides read TGCAGTGCTTCCCCGACCGCACAGGGAGGCAATCAGCCCCAGCATTTT. This codes for CSASPTAQGGNQPQHF.

CDR3 nucleotide sequence: TGCAGTGCTAGTGAAGGATTGGGCAATCAGCCCCAGCATTTT. It specifies CSASEGLGNQPQHF. The chain couples TRBV20-1 to TRBJ1-5; D is uncertain. Looked up from germline, CDR1 is DFQATT and CDR2 is SNEGSKA (reference sequence). The CDR3 covers 14 residues. Trimming took 3 bases from V and 2 from J, leaving 11 bases between them.

The chain employs TRBV20-1 and TRBJ1-2; D is uncertain. The CDR3 has 13 residues. V was pared by 3 bases and J by 1 base, with 9 bases between. Germline CDR1 DFQATT, CDR2 SNEGSKA (reference sequence). As DNA, the CDR3 is TGCAGTGCTAGTCAGACCAGTAACTATGGCTACACCTTC. This gives the protein CSASQTSNYGYTF.

CDR3 sequence reads: CASRARAGVSYSTQYF. For the CDR3, the DNA is TGTGCCAGCAGGGCCCGAGCGGGAGTTTCTTATTCTACGCAGTATTTT. The rearrangement links TRBV6-2 or TRBV6-3 to TRBJ2-3, with TRBD2 identical over 8 bases. CDR1 is MNHEY and CDR2 is SVGEGT in the germline V gene. Germline trimming cut 6 bases from V and 8 bases from J; bases unmatched to any gene: 16. CDR3 length: 16 amino acids.

CDR3 region: CASSQGLLAGGSTDTQYF. The CDR3 region has the DNA TGTGCCAGCAGCCAAGGACTTTTAGCGGGAGGGAGCACAGATACGCAGTATTTT. This chain joins TRBV14 and TRBJ2-3; 11 nucleotides agree with TRBD2. In germline, CDR1 is SGHDN, CDR2 FVKESK. The CDR3 is 18 amino acids. V trimming: 1 base; J trimming: 0 bases; junction bases outside the gene matches: 6.